The text below deals with one TCR beta chain. This sample is drawn from a study of graft-versus-host responses after intestinal transplantation. Study-level information: Every one of the recipients received anti-thymocyte globulin induction and afterwards took tacrolimus and steroids for roughly three years.

This table comes from immunoSEQ multiplex PCR, and its TCRdb copy is limited to in-frame clones, with some not included. The data hold around 38,000 clones, with under 85% observed a single time. Germline V gives CDR1 SGHDT, CDR2 YYEEEE. V gave up 2 bases and J gave up 9 bases; unmatched junction bases: 5. The CDR3 has 13 residues. The chain is built from TRBV5-6 and TRBJ2-1; 7 nucleotides agree with TRBD2. The sequence was collected from a human patient who received an intestinal transplant, so some T cells may come from the graft donor. This specimen consisted of PBMCs, obtained less than 1,400 days after transplant. CDR3 nucleotide sequence: TGTGCCAGCAGCTTCGAGTGGGGGGGTGAGCAGTTCTTC. Translation gives CASSFEWGGEQFF.